These 2 T cell receptor beta chains came from one sample sequenced in a study of T cell responses to AZD1222 COVID-19 vaccine. Libraries were prepared by immunoSEQ multiplex PCR; TCRdb keeps only in-frame clonotypes and omits some of them. Seen here are 100,000 to 120,000 clones, approximately 88% observed once, and the top ten hold 6.5%. Sequenced here: peripheral blood, sampled 28 days after the second AZD1222 dose. All receptors come from an adult who received the AZD1222 COVID-19 vaccine.

The chain couples TRBV7-9 to TRBJ2-5; weak D call: TRBD2 (6 bases). V gave up 2 bases and J gave up 2 bases, with 12 bases separating them. Germline V gene lookup returns CDR1 SEHNR and CDR2 FQNEAQ (reference sequence). CDR3 length: 15 residues. DNA of the CDR3: TGTGCCAGCAGCTTAAGACTTGGGGGGCAAGAGACCCAGTACTTC. As protein: CASSLRLGGQETQYF. The full variable domain, with the rest looked up from reference TRBV7-9 and TRBJ2-5, is DTGVSQNPRHKITKRGQNVTFRCDPISEHNRLYWYRQTLGQGPEFLTYFQNEAQLEKSRLLSDRFSAERPKGSFSTLEIQRTEQGDSAMYLCASSLRLGGQETQYFGPGTRLLVL.

The chain recombines TRBV7-2 with TRBJ2-2; D unclear. CDR1 and CDR2 (germline): SGHTA, FQGNSA. V gave up 5 bases and J gave up 0 bases, with 13 bases separating them. The CDR3 sequence is 16 residues long. CDR3 sequence: CASSRRSSSNTGELFF. CDR3 DNA: TGTGCCAGCAGCAGACGATCATCCTCGAACACCGGGGAGCTGTTTTTT.